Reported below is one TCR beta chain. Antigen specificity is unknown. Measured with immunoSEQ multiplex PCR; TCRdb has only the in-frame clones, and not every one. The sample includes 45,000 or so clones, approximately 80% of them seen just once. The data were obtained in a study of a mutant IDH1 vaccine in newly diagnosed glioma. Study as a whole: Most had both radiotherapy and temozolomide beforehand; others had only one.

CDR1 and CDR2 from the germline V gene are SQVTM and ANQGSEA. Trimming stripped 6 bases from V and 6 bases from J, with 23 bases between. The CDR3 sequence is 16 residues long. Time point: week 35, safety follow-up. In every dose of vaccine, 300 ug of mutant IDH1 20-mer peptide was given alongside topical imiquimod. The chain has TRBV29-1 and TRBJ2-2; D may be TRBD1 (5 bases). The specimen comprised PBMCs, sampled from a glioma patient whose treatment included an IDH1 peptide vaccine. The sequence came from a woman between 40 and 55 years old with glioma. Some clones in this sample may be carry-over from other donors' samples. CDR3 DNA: TGCAGCGTGACCGTTAATGCAGGGTGGTCGGCCGGGGAGCTGTTTTTT. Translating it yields CSVTVNAGWSAGELFF.